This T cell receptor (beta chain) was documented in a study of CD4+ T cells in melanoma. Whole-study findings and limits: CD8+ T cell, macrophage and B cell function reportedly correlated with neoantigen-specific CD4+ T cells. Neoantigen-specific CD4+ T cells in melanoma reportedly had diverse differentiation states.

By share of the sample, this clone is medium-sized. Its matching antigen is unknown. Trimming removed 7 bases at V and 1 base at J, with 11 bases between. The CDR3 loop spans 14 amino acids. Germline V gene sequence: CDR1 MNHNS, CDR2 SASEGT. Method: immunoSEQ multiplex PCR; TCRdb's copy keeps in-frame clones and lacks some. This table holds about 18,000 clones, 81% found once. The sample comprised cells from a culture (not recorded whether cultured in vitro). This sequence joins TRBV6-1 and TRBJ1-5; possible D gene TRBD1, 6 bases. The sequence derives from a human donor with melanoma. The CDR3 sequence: CASNPDRSNQPQHF. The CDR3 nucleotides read TGTGCCAGCAATCCGGACAGAAGCAATCAGCCCCAGCATTTT.